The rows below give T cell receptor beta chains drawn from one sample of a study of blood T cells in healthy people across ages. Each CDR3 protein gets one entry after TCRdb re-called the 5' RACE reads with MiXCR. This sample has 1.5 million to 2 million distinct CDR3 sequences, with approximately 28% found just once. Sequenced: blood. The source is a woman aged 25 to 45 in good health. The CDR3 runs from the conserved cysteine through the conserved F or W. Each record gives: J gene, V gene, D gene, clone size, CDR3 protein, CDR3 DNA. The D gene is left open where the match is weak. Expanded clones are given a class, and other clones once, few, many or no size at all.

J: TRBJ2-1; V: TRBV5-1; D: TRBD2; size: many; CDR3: CASSLVAGSHNEQFF; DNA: TGTGCCAGCAGCTTAGTAGCGGGGAGCCACAATGAGCAGTTCTTC
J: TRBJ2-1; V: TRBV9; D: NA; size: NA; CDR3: CASSADYGKNKQFF; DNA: TGTGCCAGCAGCGCGGACTATGGTAAAAATAAGCAGTTCTTC
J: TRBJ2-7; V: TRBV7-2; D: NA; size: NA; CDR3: CASSLGVGEYEQYF; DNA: TGTGCCAGTAGCTTAGGGGTCGGGGAATACGAGCAGTACTTC
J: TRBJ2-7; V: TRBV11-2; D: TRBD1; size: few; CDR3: CASSSLWGQYEQYF; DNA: TGTGCCAGCAGCTCCCTTTGGGGACAGTACGAGCAGTACTTC
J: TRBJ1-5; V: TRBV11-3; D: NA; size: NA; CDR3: CASSVRTVPNQPQHF; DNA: TGTGCCAGCAGCGTCCGAACAGTACCCAATCAGCCCCAGCATTTT
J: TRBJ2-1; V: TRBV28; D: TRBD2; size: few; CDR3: CASSSNYGLAGGPYLPGYNEQFF; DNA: TGTGCCAGCAGTTCCAACTATGGACTAGCGGGGGGGCCTTATTTACCGGGCTACAATGAGCAGTTCTTC
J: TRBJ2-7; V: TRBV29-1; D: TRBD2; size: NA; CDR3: CSVERLARPNEQYF; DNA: TGCAGCGTTGAACGACTAGCGAGGCCCAACGAGCAGTACTTC
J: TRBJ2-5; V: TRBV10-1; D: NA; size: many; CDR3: CASSDGVQETQYF; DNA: TGCGCCAGCAGTGATGGGGTACAAGAGACCCAGTACTTC
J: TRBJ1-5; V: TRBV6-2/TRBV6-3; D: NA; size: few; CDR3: CASRQGDDNQPQHF; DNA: TGTGCCAGCAGACAGGGTGATGACAATCAGCCCCAGCATTTT
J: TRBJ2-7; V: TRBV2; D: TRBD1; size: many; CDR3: CASSGPGTGDGYEQYF; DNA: TGTGCCAGCAGTGGGCCGGGGACAGGGGACGGCTACGAGCAGTACTTC
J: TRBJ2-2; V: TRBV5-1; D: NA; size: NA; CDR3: CASSLKDRPPTGELFF; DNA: TGCGCCAGCAGCCTCAAGGACAGACCTCCCACCGGGGAGCTGTTTTTT
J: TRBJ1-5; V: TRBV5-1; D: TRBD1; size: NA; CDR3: CASNWDRRIMQPQHF; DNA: TGCGCCAGCAACTGGGACAGGAGGATTATGCAGCCCCAGCATTTT
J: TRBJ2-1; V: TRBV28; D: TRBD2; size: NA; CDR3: CASSLISGSAGYNEQFF; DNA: TGTGCCAGCAGTTTGATTAGCGGGAGTGCTGGCTACAATGAGCAGTTCTTC
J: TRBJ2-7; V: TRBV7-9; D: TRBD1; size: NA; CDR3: CASSSPTGKDEQYF; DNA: TGTGCCAGCAGCTCTCCGACAGGGAAGGACGAGCAGTACTTC
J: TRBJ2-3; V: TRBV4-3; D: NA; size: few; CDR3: CASSQDDGRFSDTQYF; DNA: TGCGCCAGCAGCCAAGATGATGGCCGTTTCTCAGATACGCAGTATTTT
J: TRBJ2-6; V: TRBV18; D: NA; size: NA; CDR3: CASSPVDFSGANVLTF; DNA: TGTGCCAGCTCACCGGTGGATTTCTCTGGGGCCAACGTCCTGACTTTC
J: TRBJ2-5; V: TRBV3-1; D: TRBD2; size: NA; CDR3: CASSQVGLAGIGETQYF; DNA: TGTGCCAGCAGCCAAGTCGGACTAGCGGGGATAGGGGAGACCCAGTACTTC
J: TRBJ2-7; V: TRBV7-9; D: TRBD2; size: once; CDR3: CASSVRDYERYF; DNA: TGTGCCAGCAGCGTACGGGACTACGAGCGGTACTTC
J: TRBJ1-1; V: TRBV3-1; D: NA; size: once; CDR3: CASGPGTKNTEAFF; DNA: TGTGCCAGCGGCCCCGGGACAAAGAACACTGAAGCTTTCTTT
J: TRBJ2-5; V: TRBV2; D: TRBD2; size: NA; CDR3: CASVPLAGGQWAETQYF; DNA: TGTGCCAGTGTGCCCCTAGCGGGGGGGCAGTGGGCAGAGACCCAGTACTTC
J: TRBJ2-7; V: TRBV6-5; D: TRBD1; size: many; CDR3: CASQRTRDRENYEQYF; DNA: TGTGCCAGCCAAAGGACTCGGGACAGGGAAAACTACGAGCAGTACTTC
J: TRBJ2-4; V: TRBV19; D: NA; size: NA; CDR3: CASQKTGRGIQYF; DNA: TGTGCCAGCCAGAAAACAGGGCGGGGGATTCAGTACTTC
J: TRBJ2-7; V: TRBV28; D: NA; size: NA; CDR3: CASSFLTPNEQYF; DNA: TGTGCCAGCAGTTTCTTAACCCCTAACGAGCAGTACTTC
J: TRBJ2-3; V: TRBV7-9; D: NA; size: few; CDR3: CASNSQGAGSTGTQYF; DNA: TGTGCCAGCAACTCACAAGGGGCAGGATCCACAGGTACGCAGTATTTT
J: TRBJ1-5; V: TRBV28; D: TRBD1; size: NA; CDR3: CASSPDRATRGNQPQHF; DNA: TGTGCCAGCAGTCCCGACAGGGCTACACGGGGCAATCAGCCCCAGCATTTT
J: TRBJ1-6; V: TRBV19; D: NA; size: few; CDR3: CASSTLGRSYNSPLHF; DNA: TGTGCCAGTAGTACGCTCGGACGCAGCTATAATTCACCCCTCCACTTT
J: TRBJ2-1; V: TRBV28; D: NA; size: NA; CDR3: CASSPVYGTAGQETQFF; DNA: TGTGCCAGCAGCCCAGTTTATGGTACTGCAGGGCAAGAGACCCAGTTCTTC
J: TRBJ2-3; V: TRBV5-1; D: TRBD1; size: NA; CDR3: CASSLDRTRTDTQYF; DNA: TGTGCCAGCAGCTTGGACAGGACTCGCACAGATACGCAGTATTTT
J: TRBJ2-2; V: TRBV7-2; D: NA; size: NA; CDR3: CASSLSVGGLGTGELFF; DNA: TGTGCCAGCAGCTTATCCGTGGGGGGTTTGGGTACCGGGGAGCTGTTTTTT
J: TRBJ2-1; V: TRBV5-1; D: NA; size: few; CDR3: CASSSEMGGDNEQFF; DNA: TGCGCCAGCAGCTCGGAAATGGGGGGCGACAATGAGCAGTTCTTC
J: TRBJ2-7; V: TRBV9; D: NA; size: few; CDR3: CASSVGGPLHHEQYF; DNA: TGTGCCAGCAGCGTAGGCGGTCCCCTACACCACGAGCAGTACTTC
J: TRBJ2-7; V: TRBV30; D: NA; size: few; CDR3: CAWSGGDGSYEQYF; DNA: TGTGCCTGGAGTGGGGGGGACGGAAGCTACGAGCAGTACTTC
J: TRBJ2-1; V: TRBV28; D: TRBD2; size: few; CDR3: CASSLSGVQNEQFF; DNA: TGTGCCAGCAGTTTAAGCGGGGTCCAGAATGAGCAGTTCTTC
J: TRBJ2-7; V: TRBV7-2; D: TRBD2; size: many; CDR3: CASSLRIGASRGRANEQYF; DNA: TGTGCCAGCAGCTTAAGGATTGGAGCGTCGCGCGGGAGGGCCAACGAGCAGTACTTC
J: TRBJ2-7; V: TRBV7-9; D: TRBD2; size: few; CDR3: CASSLSDAITSGHYEQYF; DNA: TGTGCCAGCAGCTTATCGGACGCAATTACTAGCGGGCACTACGAGCAGTACTTC
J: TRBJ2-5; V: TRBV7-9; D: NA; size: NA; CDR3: CASSFLASTGSRETQYF; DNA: TGTGCCAGCAGCTTCCTCGCCTCTACAGGGTCGCGGGAGACCCAGTACTTC
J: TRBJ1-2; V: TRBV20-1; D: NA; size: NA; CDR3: CSAPFDTSGFGYTF; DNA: TGCAGTGCTCCTTTCGACACCTCAGGGTTCGGCTACACCTTC
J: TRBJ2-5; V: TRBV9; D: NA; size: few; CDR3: CASIGKQVLETQYF; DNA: TGTGCCAGCATAGGCAAACAGGTTTTGGAGACCCAGTACTTC
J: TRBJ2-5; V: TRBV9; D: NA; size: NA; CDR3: CASSRRPTASTETQYF; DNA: TGTGCCAGCAGCAGACGACCGACAGCTTCCACCGAGACCCAGTACTTC
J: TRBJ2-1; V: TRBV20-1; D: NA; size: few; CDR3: CSASSGNEQFF; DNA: TGCAGTGCTAGTAGTGGGAACGAGCAGTTCTTC
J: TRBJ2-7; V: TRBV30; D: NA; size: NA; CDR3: CAWKRGSFYEQYF; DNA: TGTGCCTGGAAACGTGGTAGCTTCTACGAGCAGTACTTC
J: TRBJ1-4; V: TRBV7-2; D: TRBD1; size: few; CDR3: CASSTQTGATNEKLFF; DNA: TGTGCCAGCAGCACCCAAACAGGGGCAACTAATGAAAAACTGTTTTTT